Described below is a single T cell receptor beta chain sequence and its context. No cognate antigen has been identified for it. No base-level quality is on record; no much larger clone is a single base apart. The sample is drawn from a study of blood T cell repertoires in COVID-19 (dated by TCRdb to the early 2020s). Some background on the complete study: The collaborator samples originated in the United States, Italy and Spain and spanned the acute and convalescent phases of COVID-19. The material from the prospective study consisted of cDNA or gDNA derived from T cells, B-cell-depleted T cells, or PBMCs. Subjects who had been exposed to COVID-19, were actively infected with it, or had recovered from it provided the deeply sampled blood TCRbeta repertoires that made up the dataset. The repertoires were released in a freely available public database meant as a resource for research on the immune response to SARS-CoV-2. The samples were drawn from the first 160 participants of the ongoing ImmuneRACE study and from more than 1,000 subjects provided by 6 global collaborators. A de-identified subject ID, COVID-19 status, age in years and sex were almost always included in the sample metadata. HLA class I and class II types, where available, came from metadata supplied by the sample provider rather than from assay-based typing. On the study overall, not on this receptor specifically: Clinical and demographic metadata were provided uncurated, with the amount varying by source and participant.

Each collaborating institution followed its own protocols to collect whole blood in K2EDTA tubes. For TCRbeta analysis, collaborator samples were shipped as frozen whole blood, as isolated PBMCs, or as DNA extracted from either sample type. TCRbeta CDR3 regions were amplified from genomic DNA by means of the immunoSEQ Assay, a bias-controlled multiplex PCR. The paper's processing steps were these. The number of nucleated cells in each sample was estimated from the amplification of reference gene primers within the assay. Sequence reads were collapsed and filtered to measure the absolute abundance of every unique TCRbeta CDR3 rearrangement. For each sample, productive Simpson clonality was calculated by taking the square root of Simpson's diversity index across productive rearrangements. The source is immuneACCESS, and TCRdb retained only in-frame sequences with V and J called. Part of the clones is not carried over; for the studies checked, unresolved V genes explain less than half of this, and the remainder is unexplained. V, J and clone size are those of that table, while D and trimming were read from the DNA. The sample records approximately 100,000 clones, around 85% of which are singletons. The ten largest make up approximately 40% of the sample.

V drops 4 bases and J drops 1 base, leaving 12 bases in between. CDR1 and CDR2, looked up from the germline V gene, are SGHVS and FNYEAQ. Inclusive of the bounding cysteine and phenylalanine, the CDR3 is 15 residues long. Only the CDR3 DNA is retained, 45 bases long and in frame from the first base. Here the chain combines TRBV7-6 and TRBJ2-3; 6 matching bases give a weak D call of TRBD2. The specimen was peripheral blood. The origin of this receptor is a man aged 80 or over with acute or convalescent COVID-19. The nucleotide sequence reads as follows: TGTGCCAGCAGCTCGAGCGGGTCGCGCACAGATACGCAGTATTTT. This translates into CASSSSGSRTDTQYF.